This record concerns one T cell receptor (beta chain) sequence. It has no known antigen specificity. Qualities for individual bases were not recorded, and no much larger clone is one base off. Libraries were built with 5' RACE. This sample was sequenced with an Illumina HiSeq 2500. A second roughly 6 to 12 cycle PCR used a sample-barcoded 5' primer and a J-beta primer mix. A unique molecular identifier was introduced onto each TCR beta cDNA molecule by a template-switch 5' adaptor carrying 12 random nucleotides. Each sample yielded at least 3 million CDR3-containing paired-end reads. All of the RNA was converted into first-strand cDNA using the Mint cDNA synthesis kit, with a TRBC-specific oligonucleotide serving as the primer. After uracil-DNA glycosylase treatment, a first 18-cycle PCR used universal primers M1SS and BC2_uni_R on all cDNA. The source study handled its data this way. For normalization, 1 million high-quality reads, each with a distinct molecular identifier, were randomly selected from each sample. Instead of being binned into consensus sequences, reads with shared molecular identifiers were discarded. MiTCR, set to a Q25 quality threshold and the strictest error-elimination algorithm, was used for CDR3 identification, clonotype clustering and error correction. Lower-bound total TCR beta diversity was estimated with a nonparametric unseen species model using Euler transformation. The public reads were reprocessed in TCRdb via fastp at Q25 and MiXCR, keeping in-frame beta chains. Rows merge per CDR3 protein into single entries with the most common DNA and genes. The V and J calls reflect TCRdb's pipeline rather than the authors' work. Counted in this sample were 1 million to 1.2 million distinct CDR3 sequences; around two fifths of them appeared once. The ten largest clones add up to around 13% of the sample.

This specimen belongs to a study of blood T cells in healthy people across ages (dated by TCRdb to 2013 to 2016). Study-level background: In model experiments, template switching captured about one uniquely barcoded TCR beta cDNA molecule for every two T cells. To avoid experimental bias, donors of different ages were distributed randomly across sequencing lanes. The donors were split into four age groups: young (average about 16 years), middle-aged (about 40), aged (roughly 65) and long-lived (82). For two donors (one aged 18 to 29 and one aged 80 or older), the study analyzed two additional independent replicas of 1 million unique cDNA reads from the same blood draw. Age-related changes in TCR beta repertoire diversity were measured in the study by deep sequencing normalized with unique cDNA molecular identifiers. The paper as a whole reports these results and caveats: The percentage of naive T cells measured by flow cytometry correlated strongly with observed TCR beta diversity. Observed TCR beta diversity per million T cells fell roughly linearly with age, and a significant reduction was already apparent by age about 38. Compared with the aged group, the long-lived group had more naive CD4+ T cells, fewer expanded clones and increased TCR diversity, a pattern suggesting age selection. Bulk unsorted PBMC profiling prevented conclusive comparison of naive and antigen-experienced compartments. Because the CMV infection status of the donors was unknown, age-related changes in expanded clonotypes may potentially have been confounded. Estimates of total diversity based on one million sequenced T cells were regarded as lower bounds and as underestimates.

The donors were roughly 38 Caucasian individuals from Russia, aged 6 to 90 years, who were systemically healthy. Approximately 9.7 milliliters of peripheral blood were drawn from each donor into EDTA-treated Vacutainer tubes. PBMCs were isolated by Ficoll-Paque density-gradient centrifugation, with at least 7 million obtained per sample. Total RNA, at least 6 micrograms per sample, was extracted from PBMCs with Trizol reagent. The percentages of naive CD45RAhigh/CD27high T cells were determined by flow cytometry on a PBMC aliquot from every donor. There are 15 amino acids in the CDR3, from cysteine to phenylalanine inclusive. This entry keeps only the CDR3 DNA: 45 bases, framed from base 1. After removal of 0 bases from V and 3 bases from J, the junction retains 2 bases not matched to a gene. CDR1 DFQATT and CDR2 SNEGSKA were looked up in the germline V gene (reference sequence).

Material: blood. The source is a man between 18 and 35 years old in good health. Here the chain combines TRBV20-1 and TRBJ2-3; TRBD2 aligns with 11 central bases. The DNA is as follows: TGCAGTGCTAGAGATAGACTAGCGGGAACAGATACGCAGTATTTT. Its translation reads: CSARDRLAGTDTQYF.